This T cell receptor beta chain was recorded in a study of spatial heterogeneity in lung cancer. Study-wide findings and caveats: Circulating ubiquitous expanded tumor TCRs were observed more frequently at resection than at follow-up.

Stated time point: sample taken at primary tumor resection. The study sequenced unsorted whole RNA from tumor, nontumor lung or frozen PBMC. For this clonotype: The antigen is unknown.

TCRdb re-called the 5' RACE reads through MiXCR, storing one row per CDR3 protein. The data contain about 82,000 distinct CDR3 sequences, 10% to 15% of them singletons. J gave up 4 bases and V 3 bases, and 8 bases lay outside the gene matches. This CDR3 is built from 15 residues. The V gene's germline CDR1 is MNHEY and CDR2 SVGEGT. This chain joins TRBV6-2 or TRBV6-3 and TRBJ1-2, with TRBD1 matching 7 bases. The sequence derives from a male donor with early-stage non-small cell lung cancer. The input for sequencing was PBMCs, taken at surgery. CDR3 region: CASSYLRQGGYGYTF. The DNA for the CDR3 is TGTGCCAGCAGTTATCTCAGACAGGGAGGCTATGGCTACACCTTC.